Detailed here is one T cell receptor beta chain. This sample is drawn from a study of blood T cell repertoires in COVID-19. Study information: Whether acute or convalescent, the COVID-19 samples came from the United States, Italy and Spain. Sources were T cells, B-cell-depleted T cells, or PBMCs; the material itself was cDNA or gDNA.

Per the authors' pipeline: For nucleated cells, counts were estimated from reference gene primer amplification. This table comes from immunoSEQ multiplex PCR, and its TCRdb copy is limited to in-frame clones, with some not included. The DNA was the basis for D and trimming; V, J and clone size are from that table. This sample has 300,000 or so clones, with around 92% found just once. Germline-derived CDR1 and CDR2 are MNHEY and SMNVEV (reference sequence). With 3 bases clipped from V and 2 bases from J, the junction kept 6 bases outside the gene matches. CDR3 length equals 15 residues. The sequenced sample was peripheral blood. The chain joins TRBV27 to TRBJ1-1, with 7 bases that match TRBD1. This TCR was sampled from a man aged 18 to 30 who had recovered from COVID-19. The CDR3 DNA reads TGTGCCAGCAGTTTCTTAGGGGGCCTAAACACTGAAGCTTTCTTT. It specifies CASSFLGGLNTEAFF.